The rows below give T cell receptor beta chains drawn from one sample of a study of blood T cell repertoires in COVID-19. Clones were sequenced by immunoSEQ multiplex PCR, and TCRdb holds only the in-frame ones, with some missing. The sample lists about 100,000 clones; roughly 92% were seen once. Sequenced material: peripheral blood. Receptors were obtained from a man in his 70s with acute or convalescent COVID-19. Both conserved end residues are part of each CDR3. The D gene is left open where the match is weak. Expanded clones get a size class; other rows say once, few or many, or leave the size out.

clone size,D gene,V gene,J gene,CDR3 DNA,CDR3 protein
NA,NA,TRBV19,TRBJ1-4,TGTGCCAGTAGTATCACAGGGACTGAAAAACTGTTTTTT,CASSITGTEKLFF
NA,NA,TRBV19,TRBJ2-7,TGTGCCAGTAGTACCCTCGGGACAATCTCCTACGAGCAGTACTTC,CASSTLGTISYEQYF
NA,TRBD1,TRBV5-6,TRBJ1-1,TGTGCCAGCAGCCATTGGGGACAGGGGAGGACTGAAGCTTTCTTT,CASSHWGQGRTEAFF
NA,TRBD1,TRBV19,TRBJ1-1,TGTGCCAGTAGACCCCGGACAGGGGTCATTACTGAAGCTTTCTTT,CASRPRTGVITEAFF
NA,TRBD1,TRBV2,TRBJ2-2,TGTGCCAGCAGTGGACAGGGGGTCGGCACCGGGGAGCTGTTTTTT,CASSGQGVGTGELFF
NA,NA,TRBV4-3,TRBJ2-2,TGCGCCAGCAGCCCCCTTACCGGGGAGCTGTTTTTT,CASSPLTGELFF
NA,TRBD1,TRBV6-5,TRBJ1-3,TGTGCCAGCAGCTTAGGACAGGGAGGAAACACCATATATTTT,CASSLGQGGNTIYF
NA,TRBD2,TRBV7-2,TRBJ2-1,TGTGCCAGCAGCCGGATCTGGACTAGCGGGAGTCCATCCTACAATGAGCAGTTCTTC,CASSRIWTSGSPSYNEQFF
NA,NA,TRBV7-6,TRBJ2-1,TGTGCCAGCAGCTTAGGGAGGAATGAGCAGTTCTTC,CASSLGRNEQFF
NA,TRBD2,TRBV4-2,TRBJ2-4,TGTGCCAGCAGCCAAGAGACTAGCGGGGTTAAAAACATTCAGTACTTC,CASSQETSGVKNIQYF
once,NA,TRBV20-1,TRBJ2-3,TGCAGTCCCGCGGGAGATACGCAGTATTTT,CSPAGDTQYF
NA,NA,TRBV2,TRBJ2-7,TGTGCCAGCAGGCAGGTAGGCTACGAGCAGTACTTC,CASRQVGYEQYF
once,NA,TRBV13,TRBJ2-6,TGTGCCAGCAGCTCTAAGGGGGAATCTGGGGCCAACGTCCTGACTTTC,CASSSKGESGANVLTF
NA,NA,TRBV10-1,TRBJ1-1,TGCGCCAGCAAATTAGGGAGGAACACTGAAGCTTTCTTT,CASKLGRNTEAFF
NA,NA,TRBV5-1,TRBJ1-5,TGCGCCAGCAGCTTGGTGGAGGGTCAGCCCCAGCATTTT,CASSLVEGQPQHF
NA,NA,TRBV6-5,TRBJ1-1,TGTGCCAGCAAACCCCCGGGACACACGAACACTGAAGCTTTCTTT,CASKPPGHTNTEAFF
NA,NA,TRBV4-2,TRBJ2-7,TGTGCCAGCAGCCAAGAGCGGGACCAGCCGATCTACGAGCAGTACTTC,CASSQERDQPIYEQYF
NA,NA,TRBV6-5,TRBJ1-2,TGTGCCACCCCGGGACTCACCAACCCATATGGCTACACCTTC,CATPGLTNPYGYTF
NA,NA,TRBV10-2,TRBJ2-7,TGCGCCAGCAGTAGGGCGGGAATTCTACCCTACGAGCAGTACTTC,CASSRAGILPYEQYF
NA,NA,TRBV6-6,TRBJ1-2,TGTGCCAGCAGTCAGCCTTCGACAGGCCTCTATGGCTACACCTTC,CASSQPSTGLYGYTF
NA,TRBD1,TRBV11-2,TRBJ2-6,TGTGCCAGCAGCTTAGGAAACAGGGGCCTCTCTGGGGCCAACGTCCTGACTTTC,CASSLGNRGLSGANVLTF
once,NA,TRBV27,TRBJ2-1,TGTGCCAGCAGCGACTTGAGCTCCTACAATGAGCAGTTCTTC,CASSDLSSYNEQFF
NA,NA,TRBV5-1,TRBJ1-5,TGCGCCAGCAGCTTGGGTGGGCGCGGCAATCAGCCCCAGCATTTT,CASSLGGRGNQPQHF
NA,NA,TRBV28,TRBJ2-3,TGTGCCAGCAGACCACGGGGGGCTGGCACTGATACGCAGTATTTT,CASRPRGAGTDTQYF
NA,TRBD2,TRBV5-1,TRBJ2-1,TGCGCCAGCAGCTTTGTGAGCGGGAGTTCCTACAATGAGCAGTTCTTC,CASSFVSGSSYNEQFF
NA,TRBD1,TRBV2,TRBJ1-1,TGTGCCAGCAGCCCCCTAGGGGGCGCAGGGAACACTGAAGCTTTCTTT,CASSPLGGAGNTEAFF
NA,NA,TRBV6-5,TRBJ2-5,TGTGCCAGCAGGGAGGGGGGGCGGAGAGAGACCCAGTACTTC,CASREGGRRETQYF
NA,TRBD1,TRBV6-5,TRBJ1-1,TGTGCCAGCAGTCCCAGTCTCGGACAGGGAGAGAAAGCTTTCTTT,CASSPSLGQGEKAFF
NA,NA,TRBV5-1,TRBJ1-2,TGCGCCAGCAGCTTCTTTCAGGGTATCTATGGCTACACCTTC,CASSFFQGIYGYTF
once,NA,TRBV11-3,TRBJ1-6,TGTGCCAGCAGCCTGGACGGGGAGTTCTCACCCCTCCACTTT,CASSLDGEFSPLHF
few,TRBD1,TRBV4-2,TRBJ2-7,TGTGCCAGCAGCCAAGAAGGGACAGGGTTTATAGCGGGCGAGGGCGAGCAGTACTTC,CASSQEGTGFIAGEGEQYF
once,NA,TRBV12-3/TRBV12-4,TRBJ1-2,TGTGCCAGCAGTTTAGGTCCGGGCTACACCTTC,CASSLGPGYTF
NA,NA,TRBV10-3,TRBJ2-1,TGTGCCATCAGTGAGTCCCAGGGACTGGCGCAGTTCTTC,CAISESQGLAQFF
NA,NA,TRBV19,TRBJ2-1,TGTGCCAGTAGTATAAGGGGCCATTCCTACAATGAGCAGTTCTTC,CASSIRGHSYNEQFF
NA,NA,TRBV30,TRBJ2-7,TGTGCCTGGAGTCCTCAGGGCTTACCCTTGTACGAGCAGTACTTC,CAWSPQGLPLYEQYF
few,NA,TRBV7-2,TRBJ2-7,TGTGCCAGCAGCTTAGATATGGGAGTGGAGGAGCAGTACTTC,CASSLDMGVEEQYF
NA,NA,TRBV18,TRBJ1-1,TGTGCCAGCTCACCACCACCGGGGGGGCATGAAGCTTTCTTT,CASSPPPGGHEAFF
NA,TRBD2,TRBV5-1,TRBJ2-4,TGCGCCAGCAGCTTGGGGGTCTTTGGGGGAGGGCCGAGTTTGGACATTCAGTACTTC,CASSLGVFGGGPSLDIQYF
NA,NA,TRBV14,TRBJ2-1,TGTGCCAGCAGCCAAGTACCGAGCTCCTACAATGAGCAGTTCTTC,CASSQVPSSYNEQFF
NA,NA,TRBV5-1,TRBJ2-5,TGCGCCAGCAGCTTGGGGGGGCCGGGTCGAGAGACCCAGTACTTC,CASSLGGPGRETQYF